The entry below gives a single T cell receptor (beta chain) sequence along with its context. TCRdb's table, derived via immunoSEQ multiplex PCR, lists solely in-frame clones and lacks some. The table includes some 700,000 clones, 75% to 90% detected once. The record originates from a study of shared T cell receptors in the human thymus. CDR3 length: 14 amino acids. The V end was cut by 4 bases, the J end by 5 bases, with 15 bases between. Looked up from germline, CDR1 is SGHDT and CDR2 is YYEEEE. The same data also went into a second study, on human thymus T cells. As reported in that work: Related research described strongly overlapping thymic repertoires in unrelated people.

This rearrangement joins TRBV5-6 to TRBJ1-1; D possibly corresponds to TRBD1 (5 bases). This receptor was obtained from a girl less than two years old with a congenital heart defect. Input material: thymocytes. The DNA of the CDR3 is TGTGCCAGCAGCCTAAACAAGGGGTGGACTGAAGCTTTCTTT. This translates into CASSLNKGWTEAFF.